Below are 32 T cell receptor beta chains sequenced from a single sample in a study of T-cell memory formation after mild COVID-19. MiXCR was run by TCRdb on the 5' RACE reads, yielding one entry per CDR3 protein. The sample shows 550,000 to 700,000 distinct CDR3 sequences, more than 15% of them seen only once. Sequencing used PBMCs or a T cell subset sorted from them (not recorded which). All receptors come from an adult woman who had mild COVID-19 (a few samples of this study predate the infection). Cell type and time point are not known.

The V call is TRBV27, the J call TRBJ2-1; D may correspond to TRBD1 or TRBD2 (7 bases each). CDR1 is MNHEY and CDR2 is SMNVEV in the germline V gene (reference sequence). CDR3 size: 15 residues. V was shortened by 6 bases and J by 10 bases, with 22 bases between the two germline ends. CDR3 amino acids: CASSQTGTIPIEQFF. For the CDR3, the DNA is TGTGCCAGCAGCCAGACAGGGACTATCCCCATAGAGCAGTTCTTC.

Written as DNA, the CDR3 is TGTGCCAGCAGCTTTCCTCCGGGACAGGCAGTGACCACTGAAGCTTTCTTT. Translated: CASSFPPGQAVTTEAFF. This sequence joins TRBV5-6 and TRBJ1-1, with 8 nucleotides matching TRBD1. Germline CDR1 is SGHDT and CDR2 is YYEEEE. The junction had 13 bases not matched to a gene; V was cut back by 2 bases and J by 4 bases. This CDR3 spans 17 amino acids.

The table lists this clonotype with a few counts. The chain is built from TRBV5-1 and TRBJ2-3, with D perhaps matching TRBD1 or TRBD2 (5 bases each). V dropped 0 bases and J dropped 1 base, with 15 bases sitting between them. CDR1 is SGHRS and CDR2 is YFSETQ in the germline V gene. The CDR3 runs 17 residues. The CDR3 loop is CASSLVVSGTGTDTQYF. The CDR3 coding sequence is TGCGCCAGCAGCTTGGTCGTTTCGGGGACCGGCACAGATACGCAGTATTTT.

This chain joins TRBV21-1 and TRBJ2-3; TRBD2, the table's D call, was not compared with the DNA. TRBV21-1 is recorded as a pseudogene. The CDR3 has 18 amino acids. CDR3 sequence: CASSKASGGTSHTDTQYF. CDR3 DNA: TGTGCCAGCAGCAAAGCGAGCGGGGGGACCTCACACACAGATACGCAGTATTTT.

The rearrangement links TRBV27 to TRBJ2-3; 7 bases are a match to TRBD2. This CDR3 has 13 amino acids. With V trimmed by 8 bases and J by 5 bases, 7 bases remained unmatched. The germline V gene has CDR1 MNHEY and CDR2 SMNVEV (reference sequence). CDR3 nucleotides: TGTGCCAGCGGGAGGGGCCTCCAAGATACGCAGTATTTT. It encodes CASGRGLQDTQYF.

In this sample, this clonotype turned up many times. The J gene is TRBJ2-1, the V gene TRBV12-3 or TRBV12-4; 7 bases line up with TRBD1. The trim removed 8 bases at V and 4 bases at J, leaving 5 bases unmatched. The CDR3 totals 13 residues. The DNA for the CDR3 is TGTGCCAGCTCGGGACAGTCATACAATGAGCAGTTCTTC. This gives the protein CASSGQSYNEQFF.

This clonotype was observed a handful of times. The chain carries TRBV12-3 or TRBV12-4 and TRBJ2-3; no firm D call. CDR3 length: 15 amino acids. V was shortened by 3 bases and J by 0 bases, with 10 bases between the two germline ends. In DNA form, the CDR3 reads TGTGCCAGCAGTTTCGGCCACCTGAGCACAGATACGCAGTATTTT. Residues: CASSFGHLSTDTQYF.

The chain combines TRBV3-1 with TRBJ2-7; 11 nucleotides match TRBD1. This CDR3 is built from 16 residues. Unmatched junction bases numbered 8, after V lost 4 bases and J lost 3 bases. CDR1 and CDR2 from the germline V gene are LGHDT and YNNKEL (reference sequence). The CDR3 nucleotides read TGTGCCAGCAGCCCAGAAGTGGGACAGGGGGTCTACGAGCAGTACTTC. This gives the protein CASSPEVGQGVYEQYF.

This clonotype has more than one count but fewer than ten. The rearrangement joins TRBV20-1 to TRBJ2-1; D tentatively reads TRBD1 or TRBD2 (6 bases each). The germline CDR1 and CDR2 sequences are DFQATT and SNEGSKA (reference sequence). The V end was cut by 6 bases, the J end by 3 bases, with 15 bases between. This CDR3 has 14 amino acids. CDR3 sequence (DNA): TGCAGTGCCCGGCCGGGGGCCGACTACAATGAGCAGTTCTTC. Residues: CSARPGADYNEQFF.

This clonotype was seen a few times. The chain uses TRBV7-2 and TRBJ1-3, with no clear D. The CDR3 loop spans 16 amino acids. Between the trimmed V and J ends, which lost 4 bases and 0 bases, there was a span of 13 bases. Germline lookup yields CDR1 SGHTA and CDR2 FQGNSA. The CDR3 sequence: CASSSESGFSGNTIYF. Written as DNA, the CDR3 is TGTGCCAGCAGCTCGGAAAGCGGGTTCTCTGGAAACACCATATATTTT.

This clonotype occurred once. The rearrangement uses TRBV9 and TRBJ1-4; D unresolved. The CDR3 is 16 amino acids. V was shortened by 0 bases and J by 0 bases, with 9 bases between the two germline ends. Germline CDR1 reads SGDLS; CDR2 reads YYNGEE. CDR3 sequence reads: CASSVGWAATNEKLFF. CDR3 nucleotide sequence: TGTGCCAGCAGCGTAGGCTGGGCCGCAACTAATGAAAAACTGTTTTTT.

This clonotype has only a few counts. The chain has TRBV4-1 and TRBJ2-1; unclear D gene. Germline assignment: CDR1 MGHRA and CDR2 YSYEKL. V gave up 4 bases and J gave up 5 bases, with 12 bases separating them. The CDR3 sequence is 14 residues long. In DNA, the CDR3 is TGCGCCAGCAGCCCCGGACCTCTTAACAATGAGCAGTTCTTC. Encoded protein: CASSPGPLNNEQFF.

The chain couples TRBV7-2 to TRBJ2-3; D is uncertain. Germline V gene lookup returns CDR1 SGHTA and CDR2 FQGNSA. V shed 5 bases and J shed 6 bases, with 9 bases lying between them. The length of the CDR3 is 12 residues. CDR3 DNA sequence: TGTGCCAGCAGCGCCTCTCTTGATACGCAGTATTTT. It specifies CASSASLDTQYF.

The chain links TRBV6-2 or TRBV6-3 to TRBJ2-1; 12 bases are a match to TRBD2. Germline V gene data show CDR1 as MNHEY and CDR2 as SVGEGT. With 6 bases clipped from V and 6 bases from J, the junction kept 6 bases outside the gene matches. This CDR3 has 15 amino acids. CDR3 sequence: CASRRGLAGSNEQFF. The CDR3 region has the DNA TGTGCCAGCAGACGAGGACTAGCGGGAAGCAATGAGCAGTTCTTC.

This clonotype was seen ten or more times. This rearrangement joins TRBV4-2 to TRBJ2-7; 9 bases are shared with TRBD2. The germline gives CDR1 LGHNA, CDR2 YNFKEQ. Trimming cost V 9 bases and J 0 bases; bases outside gene matches: 3. This CDR3 spans 13 amino acids. The CDR3 region is CASSTSGSYEQYF. As DNA, the CDR3 is TGTGCCAGTTCGACTAGCGGCTCCTACGAGCAGTACTTC.

The chain employs TRBV19 and TRBJ2-2; 8 bases map to TRBD1. The V segment lost 3 bases and the J segment 1 base; nucleotides outside the gene matches: 4. This CDR3 has 16 amino acids. The V gene's germline CDR1 is LNHDA and CDR2 SQIVND (reference sequence). CDR3 bases: TGTGCCAGTAGTATCTTCGGGACAGGGAACACCGGGGAGCTGTTTTTT. Translated, it gives CASSIFGTGNTGELFF.

The chain joins TRBV11-2 to TRBJ1-1, with D perhaps matching TRBD1 (5 bases). Trimming pared 1 base from V and 5 bases from J, leaving 11 bases between. CDR1 SGHAT and CDR2 FQNNGV come from the germline V gene. The CDR3 length is 14 residues. This chain's CDR3 is CASSLGVRGTEAFF. CDR3 sequence (DNA): TGTGCCAGCAGCTTAGGAGTAAGGGGTACTGAAGCTTTCTTT.

This clonotype has only a few counts. The chain combines TRBV6-5 with TRBJ2-3; TRBD2 matches 10 bases. V trimming: 8 bases; J trimming: 1 base; junction bases outside the gene matches: 0. Germline V gives CDR1 MNHEY, CDR2 SVGAGI. The CDR3 spans 13 residues. Written as DNA, the CDR3 is TGTGCCAGCGGGACTAGCGGCACAGATACGCAGTATTTT. The encoded protein is CASGTSGTDTQYF.

This chain uses TRBV5-1 with TRBJ2-5; perhaps TRBD1 as D (6 bases). Germline loops: CDR1 SGHRS, CDR2 YFSETQ. The CDR3 totals 15 residues. The V and J ends lost 3 bases and 5 bases respectively, with 17 bases between them. CDR3 amino acids: CASSSTLQGRETQYF. The CDR3 bases are TGCGCCAGCAGCTCAACCTTACAGGGTAGGGAGACCCAGTACTTC.

The rearrangement links TRBV18 to TRBJ1-2; 7 bases map to TRBD1. The CDR3 covers 14 residues. Per germline, CDR1 KGHSH and CDR2 LQKENI. J lost 8 bases, V lost 4 bases, and 10 bases had no gene match. Here the CDR3 DNA reads TGTGCCAGCTCACAAACTACAGGGGCTCAAGGCTACACCTTC. This gives the protein CASSQTTGAQGYTF.

The chain uses TRBV12-3 or TRBV12-4 and TRBJ2-3; TRBD2 matches 9 bases. The CDR3 loop spans 15 amino acids. J gave up 5 bases and V 6 bases, and 9 bases lay outside the gene matches. CDR3 amino acids: CASRKREANGDTQYF. DNA for the CDR3: TGTGCCAGCAGAAAGCGGGAGGCCAACGGAGATACGCAGTATTTT.

This clonotype appeared a few times. The chain carries TRBV12-3 or TRBV12-4 and TRBJ1-2; D is undetermined. The CDR3 consists of 14 residues. Trimming cost V 2 bases and J 2 bases, with 9 bases left between them. The CDR3 coding sequence is TGTGCCAGCAGTTTAACAGCCATCAACTATGGCTACACCTTC. This sequence encodes CASSLTAINYGYTF.

This clonotype came up many times. V and J are TRBV6-1 and TRBJ2-3, with 12 bases aligning to TRBD2. J was trimmed by 6 bases and V by 5 bases; bases with no gene match: 6. Germline CDR1 and CDR2: MNHNS and SASEGT. The CDR3 extends over 15 amino acids. CDR3 sequence reads: CASSRLAGEEDTQYF. Written as DNA, the CDR3 is TGTGCCAGCAGTAGACTAGCGGGGGAAGAGGATACGCAGTATTTT.

This clonotype was found a few times. This chain uses TRBV4-3 with TRBJ2-6; D is ambiguous. V was shortened by 1 base and J by 0 bases, with 10 bases between the two germline ends. The CDR3 spans 17 residues. The germline gives CDR1 LGHNA, CDR2 YSLEER. The CDR3 bases are TGCGCCAGCAGCCAAGGAACAGCGAACTCTGGGGCCAACGTCCTGACTTTC. It yields the protein CASSQGTANSGANVLTF.

This sequence joins TRBV6-5 and TRBJ2-7; 9 bases match TRBD1. CDR1 is MNHEY and CDR2 is SVGAGI in the germline V gene. V gave up 6 bases and J gave up 3 bases; unmatched junction bases: 3. The CDR3 loop spans 13 amino acids. DNA for the CDR3: TGTGCCAGCAGGTACAGGGGGCACTACGAGCAGTACTTC. Translated: CASRYRGHYEQYF.

This chain joins TRBV15 and TRBJ2-1, with 8 bases that match TRBD1. Germline V gene lookup returns CDR1 LNHNV and CDR2 YYDKDF (reference sequence). The CDR3 runs 16 residues. The ends lost 4 bases at V and 0 bases at J; junction bases unmatched: 5. CDR3 bases: TGTGCCACCAGCACCGGACAGGGAAGCTCCTACAATGAGCAGTTCTTC. This sequence encodes CATSTGQGSSYNEQFF.

This clonotype was seen a few times. V gene TRBV11-2 combines with J gene TRBJ2-1; TRBD1 is a possible D gene (6 bases). The V gene's germline CDR1 is SGHAT and CDR2 FQNNGV. V was pared by 5 bases and J by 1 base, with 18 bases between. This CDR3 region has 17 residues. DNA for the CDR3: TGTGCCAGCAGCATTGTTCAGGGGCCCAGGTCCTACAATGAGCAGTTCTTC. This encodes CASSIVQGPRSYNEQFF. Combining the CDR3 with reference TRBV11-2 and TRBJ2-1 gives the whole variable domain EAGVAQSPRYKIIEKRQSVAFWCNPISGHATLYWYQQILGQGPKLLIQFQNNGVVDDSQLPKDRFSAERLKGVDSTLKIQPAKLEDSAVYLCASSIVQGPRSYNEQFFGPGTRLTVL.

The rearrangement uses TRBV5-6 and TRBJ2-7, with a weak D call TRBD1 (6 bases). Between the trimmed V and J ends, which lost 4 bases and 7 bases, there was a span of 21 bases. The CDR3 covers 15 residues. Looked up from germline, CDR1 is SGHDT and CDR2 is YYEEEE. The CDR3 region has the DNA TGTGCCAGCAGCCCCCGGGACACCGGTCGATGGGAGCAGTACTTC. Translating it yields CASSPRDTGRWEQYF.

This clonotype was detected ten times or more. The CDR3 bases are TGTGCCAGCAGCCCAACACTAGCGGGGGGTGCCGGAGCCAACGTCCTGACTTTC. This codes for CASSPTLAGGAGANVLTF. This chain links TRBV11-2 with TRBJ2-6; 12 positions match TRBD2. CDR1 is SGHAT, CDR2 FQNNGV, per germline. This CDR3 has 18 residues. The junction had 12 bases not matched to a gene; V was cut back by 5 bases and J by 7 bases.

This clonotype was seen just once. The chain carries TRBV15 and TRBJ1-5, with 8 bases aligning to TRBD1. The V gene end was trimmed by 4 bases and the J gene end by 0 bases; junction bases not matched to a gene: 2. This CDR3 is 15 amino acids long. Per germline, CDR1 LNHNV and CDR2 YYDKDF (reference sequence). The CDR3 protein is CATSMDRDSNQPQHF. As DNA, the CDR3 is TGTGCCACCAGCATGGACAGGGATAGCAATCAGCCCCAGCATTTT. The whole variable domain, remainder taken from reference TRBV15 and TRBJ1-5, is DAMVIQNPRYQVTQFGKPVTLSCSQTLNHNVMYWYQQKSSQAPKLLFHYYDKDFNNEADTPDNFQSRRPNTSFCFLDIRSPGLGDTAMYLCATSMDRDSNQPQHFGDGTRLSIL.

This clonotype was observed a handful of times. The rearrangement uses TRBV20-1 and TRBJ1-4; D may be TRBD1 (5 bases). Germline assignment: CDR1 DFQATT and CDR2 SNEGSKA (reference sequence). V lost 0 bases to trimming and J lost 3 bases, with 11 bases between them. The CDR3 extends over 15 amino acids. CDR3 in amino acids: CSARDQGWANEKLFF. DNA of the CDR3: TGCAGTGCTAGAGATCAGGGCTGGGCTAATGAAAAACTGTTTTTT.

The rearrangement links TRBV12-3 or TRBV12-4 to TRBJ2-5; maybe TRBD2 (5 bases). This CDR3 has 14 amino acids. V lost 4 bases to trimming and J lost 5 bases, with 14 bases between them. The CDR3 DNA follows: TGTGCCAGCAGTTGGCTTCCCCGGAGGGAGACCCAGTACTTC. Encoded protein: CASSWLPRRETQYF.